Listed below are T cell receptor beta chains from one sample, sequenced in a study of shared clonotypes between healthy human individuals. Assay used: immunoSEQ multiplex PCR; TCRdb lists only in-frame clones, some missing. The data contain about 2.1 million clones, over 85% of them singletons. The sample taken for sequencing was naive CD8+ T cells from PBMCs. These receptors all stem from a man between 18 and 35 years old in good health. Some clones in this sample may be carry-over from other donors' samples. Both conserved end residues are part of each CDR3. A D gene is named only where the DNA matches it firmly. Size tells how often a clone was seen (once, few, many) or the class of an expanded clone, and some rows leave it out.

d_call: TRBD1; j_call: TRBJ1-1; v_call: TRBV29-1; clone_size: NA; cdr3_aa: CSVEGTGRGTEAFF; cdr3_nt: TGCAGCGTTGAAGGGACAGGGAGGGGGACTGAAGCTTTCTTT
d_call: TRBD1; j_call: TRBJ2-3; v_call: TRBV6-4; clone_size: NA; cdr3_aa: CASSGTGGIADTQYF; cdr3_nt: TGTGCCAGCAGTGGGACAGGGGGGATTGCAGATACGCAGTATTTT
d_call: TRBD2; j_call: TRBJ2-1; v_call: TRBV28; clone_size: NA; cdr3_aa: CASTPRGGLAGGGSYNEQFF; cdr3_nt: TGTGCCAGCACCCCCAGAGGGGGACTAGCGGGAGGGGGGTCCTACAATGAGCAGTTCTTC
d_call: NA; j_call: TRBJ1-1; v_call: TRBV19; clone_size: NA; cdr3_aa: CAALPRGNTEAFF; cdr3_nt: TGTGCCGCCCTACCCAGGGGGAACACTGAAGCTTTCTTT
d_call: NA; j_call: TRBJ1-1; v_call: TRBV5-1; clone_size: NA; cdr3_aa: CASSLHLGANTEAFF; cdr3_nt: TGCGCCAGCAGCCTCCATCTCGGGGCGAACACTGAAGCTTTCTTT
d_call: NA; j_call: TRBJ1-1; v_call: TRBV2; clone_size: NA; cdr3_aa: CASSESRSEAFF; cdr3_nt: TGTGCCAGCAGTGAGTCCCGTAGTGAAGCTTTCTTT
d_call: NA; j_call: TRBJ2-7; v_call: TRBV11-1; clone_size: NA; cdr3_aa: CASSLGRGYEQYF; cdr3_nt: TGTGCCAGCAGCTTGGGCAGGGGATACGAGCAGTACTTC
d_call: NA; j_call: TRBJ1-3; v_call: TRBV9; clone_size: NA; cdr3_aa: CASSATDSPGNTIYF; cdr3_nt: TGTGCCAGCAGCGCGACAGACTCGCCCGGAAACACCATATATTTT
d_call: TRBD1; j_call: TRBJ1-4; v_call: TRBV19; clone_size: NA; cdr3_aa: CASSLEHQGARKVEKLFF; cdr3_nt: TGTGCCAGTAGCCTTGAACACCAGGGGGCGCGGAAAGTTGAAAAACTGTTTTTT
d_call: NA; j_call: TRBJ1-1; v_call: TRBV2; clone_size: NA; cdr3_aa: CASIDNTEAFF; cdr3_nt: TGTGCCAGCATAGATAACACTGAAGCTTTCTTT
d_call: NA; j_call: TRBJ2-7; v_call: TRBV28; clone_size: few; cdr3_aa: CASSFRGGDYEQYF; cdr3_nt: TGTGCCAGCAGTTTTCGAGGGGGGGACTACGAGCAGTACTTC
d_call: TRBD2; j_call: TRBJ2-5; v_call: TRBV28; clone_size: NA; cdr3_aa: CASSPVGGGETQYF; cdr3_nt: TGTGCCAGCAGCCCCGTGGGGGGGGGAGAGACCCAGTACTTC
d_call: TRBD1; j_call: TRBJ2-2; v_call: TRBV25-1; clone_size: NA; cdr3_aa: CASSTRDRDTGELFF; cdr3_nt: TGTGCCAGCAGTACCCGGGACAGGGACACCGGGGAGCTGTTTTTT
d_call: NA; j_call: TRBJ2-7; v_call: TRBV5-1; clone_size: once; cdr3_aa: CASSYRDNSYEQYF; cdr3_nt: TGCGCCAGCAGCTACCGGGACAACAGCTACGAGCAGTACTTC
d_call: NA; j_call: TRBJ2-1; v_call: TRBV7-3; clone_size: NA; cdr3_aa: CASSLGPHNEQFF; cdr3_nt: TGTGCCAGCAGCTTAGGGCCACACAATGAGCAGTTCTTC